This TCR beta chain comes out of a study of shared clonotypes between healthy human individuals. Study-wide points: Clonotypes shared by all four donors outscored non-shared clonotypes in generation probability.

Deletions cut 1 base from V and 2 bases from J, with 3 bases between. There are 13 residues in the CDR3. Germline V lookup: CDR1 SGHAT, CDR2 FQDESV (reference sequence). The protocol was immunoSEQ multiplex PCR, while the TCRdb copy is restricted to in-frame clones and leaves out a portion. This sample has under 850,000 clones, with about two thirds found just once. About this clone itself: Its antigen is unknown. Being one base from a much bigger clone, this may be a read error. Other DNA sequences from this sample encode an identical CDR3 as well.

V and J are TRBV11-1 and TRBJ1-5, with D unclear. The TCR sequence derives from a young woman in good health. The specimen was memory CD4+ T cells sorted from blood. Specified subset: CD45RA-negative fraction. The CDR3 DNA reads TGTGCCAGCAGCTTAGATGGCAATCAGCCCCAGCATTTT. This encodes CASSLDGNQPQHF.